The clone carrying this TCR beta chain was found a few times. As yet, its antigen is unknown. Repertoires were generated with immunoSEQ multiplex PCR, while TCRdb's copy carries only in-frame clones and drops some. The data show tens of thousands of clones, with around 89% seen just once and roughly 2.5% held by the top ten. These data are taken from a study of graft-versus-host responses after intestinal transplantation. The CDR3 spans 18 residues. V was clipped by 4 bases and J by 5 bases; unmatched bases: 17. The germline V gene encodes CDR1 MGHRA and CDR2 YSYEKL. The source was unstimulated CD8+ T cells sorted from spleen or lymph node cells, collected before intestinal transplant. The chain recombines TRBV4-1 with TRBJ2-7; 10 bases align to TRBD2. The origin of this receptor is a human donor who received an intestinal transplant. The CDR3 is CASSRYPPRLAGPDEQYF. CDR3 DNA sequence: TGCGCCAGCAGCCGGTACCCACCCAGACTAGCGGGTCCGGACGAGCAGTACTTC.